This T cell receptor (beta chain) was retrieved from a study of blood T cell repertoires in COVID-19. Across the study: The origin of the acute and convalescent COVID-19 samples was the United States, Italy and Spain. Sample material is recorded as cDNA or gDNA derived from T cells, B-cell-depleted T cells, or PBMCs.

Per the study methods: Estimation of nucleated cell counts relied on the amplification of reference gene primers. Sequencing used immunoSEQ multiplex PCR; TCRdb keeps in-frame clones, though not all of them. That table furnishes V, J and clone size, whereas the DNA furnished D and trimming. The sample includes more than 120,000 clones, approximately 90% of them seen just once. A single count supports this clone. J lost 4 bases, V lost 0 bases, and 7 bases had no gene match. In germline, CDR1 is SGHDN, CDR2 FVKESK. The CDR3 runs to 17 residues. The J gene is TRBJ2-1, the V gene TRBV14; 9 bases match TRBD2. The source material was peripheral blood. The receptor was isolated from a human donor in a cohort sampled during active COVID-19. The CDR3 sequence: CASSQDGGSGGYNEQFF. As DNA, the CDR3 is TGTGCCAGCAGCCAAGATGGTGGTAGCGGGGGATACAATGAGCAGTTCTTC.